This T cell receptor (beta chain) stems from a study of human T cells and chemical hapten exposure. Indicated time point: pre-sensitization, week 0. The treatment is: therapeutic diphenylcyclopropenone sensitization with weekly scalp DPC. The total RNA was obtained from whole blood that was not fractionated. This CDR3 is 15 amino acids long. Germline CDR1 reads KGHDR; CDR2 reads SFDVKD. J was trimmed by 1 base and V by 8 bases; bases with no gene match: 6. TCRdb recomputed calls from the RACE reads with MiXCR, one row per CDR3 protein. Of a few hundred thousand distinct CDR3 sequences detected, 7.5% to 8% appear once; the ten largest clones hold 1.2%.

J is TRBJ2-3 and V is TRBV24-1; 9 bases agree with TRBD2. The receptor was isolated from a man aged 18-30 years with alopecia areata. Some clones in this sample may be carry-over from other donors' samples. Sample: whole blood, taken in connection with sensitization to the hapten diphenylcyclopropenone (DPC). The CDR3 here is CATMASGAGTDTQYF. CDR3 nucleotides: TGTGCCACCATGGCTAGCGGGGCCGGCACAGATACGCAGTATTTT.